The 2 T cell receptor beta chains listed next were all sequenced from one sample in a study of T cell repertoires in cytomegalovirus infection. TCRdb independently ran MiXCR on the reads; one entry per CDR3 protein. The repertoire holds 200,000 to 300,000 distinct CDR3 sequences, with about an eighth as singletons. Sequencing input: PBMCs. These TCRs come from a human donor in good health (CMV status not recorded). Some clones in this sample may be carry-over from other donors' samples.

The table lists this clonotype with many counts. The chain employs TRBV7-9 and TRBJ2-7, with 11 bases identical to TRBD1. J lost 2 bases, V lost 5 bases, and 5 bases had no gene match. The CDR3 has 15 residues. The germline V gene encodes CDR1 SEHNR and CDR2 FQNEAQ (reference sequence). The DNA of the CDR3 is TGTGCCAGCAGCCTGCGGGACAGGGGGACCTACGAGCAGTACTTC. Translating gives CASSLRDRGTYEQYF.

This clonotype was picked up many times. The chain recombines TRBV28 with TRBJ1-5, with D possibly TRBD1 on 5 matching bases. V dropped 6 bases and J dropped 0 bases, with 15 bases sitting between them. CDR3 size: 16 residues. CDR1 MDHEN and CDR2 SYDVKM come from the germline V gene. CDR3 in DNA: TGTGCCAGCAGACTCTCCGGGACTTATAGCAATCAGCCCCAGCATTTT. It specifies CASRLSGTYSNQPQHF.